One and the same sample provided the 32 T cell receptor beta chains below, sequenced in a study of cytomegalovirus exposure and HLA in healthy donors. PCR amplification relied on 60 Vbeta primers (plus 13 Jbeta primers). The method was immunoSEQ multiplex PCR; TCRdb's version includes in-frame clones alone and lacks a portion of them. The sample lists about 120,000 clones; less than 10% were seen once. The sequencing input was PBMCs. Receptor source: a woman aged 40 to 50 in good health and CMV-seropositive.

The chain employs TRBV4-2 and TRBJ2-1; no definite D call. Germline CDR1 and CDR2: LGHNA and YNFKEQ. This CDR3 has 15 residues. Between the trimmed V and J ends, which lost 4 bases and 5 bases, there was a span of 15 bases. CDR3 sequence: CASSPQLEQNNEQFF. The CDR3 DNA reads as TGTGCCAGCAGCCCGCAGCTTGAACAGAACAATGAGCAGTTCTTC.

J is TRBJ2-7 and V is TRBV10-1; TRBD1 matches at 7 bases. Germline-derived CDR1 and CDR2 are WNHNN and SYGVQD (reference sequence). Trimming at V came to 5 bases and at J to 3 bases, leaving 4 bases not matched to a gene. The CDR3 consists of 13 residues. Here the CDR3 reads CASSPGQVYEQYF. CDR3 coding DNA: TGCGCCAGCAGTCCCGGACAGGTCTACGAGCAGTACTTC.

This clone was counted only a few times. This rearrangement joins TRBV5-1 to TRBJ2-5; 8 bases fit TRBD1. CDR1 SGHRS and CDR2 YFSETQ come from the germline V gene. V was pared by 1 base and J by 5 bases, with 10 bases of the junction left unmatched. The CDR3 is 16 amino acids. As DNA, the CDR3 is TGCGCCAGCAGCTTGCACTTGCAGGGGGCCGGGGAGACCCAGTACTTC. Protein sequence: CASSLHLQGAGETQYF.

The rearrangement joins TRBV2 to TRBJ2-1, with D perhaps matching TRBD2 (7 bases). V lost 6 bases, J lost 3 bases, and 15 bases lay in between. From germline, CDR1 is SNHLY and CDR2 FYNNEI. This CDR3 has 15 amino acids. The CDR3, as DNA: TGTGCCAGCAGGAGGGGGGGGGACTACTACAATGAGCAGTTCTTC. It specifies CASRRGGDYYNEQFF.

This clone was recorded once. The V call is TRBV19, the J call TRBJ2-4, with D possibly matching TRBD1 (5 bases). The germline V and J ends were trimmed by 3 bases and 8 bases, with 14 bases remaining between them. The CDR3 runs 14 residues. Germline V CDR1 and CDR2: LNHDA, SQIVND (reference sequence). This CDR3 reads CASSIGARVDIQYF. The CDR3 coding sequence is TGTGCCAGTAGTATTGGAGCCAGGGTTGACATTCAGTACTTC.

This clone was found a few times. This sequence joins TRBV30 and TRBJ1-2; 7 bases line up with TRBD1. V shed 5 bases, J shed 7 bases, and the junction held 13 bases outside the gene matches. The CDR3 is 14 residues long. Germline V gives CDR1 GTSNPN, CDR2 SVGIG (reference sequence). CDR3 in DNA: TGTGCCTGGGGGCCGGGGACAGCCCAGGGTGGCTACACCTTC. Amino acid sequence: CAWGPGTAQGGYTF.

This clone was seen a few times. The chain is built from TRBV18 and TRBJ1-2, with 7 nucleotides matching TRBD1. V was clipped by 3 bases and J by 5 bases; unmatched bases: 6. Germline-derived CDR1 and CDR2 are KGHSH and LQKENI. CDR3 size: 14 residues. The CDR3 is CASSPLDREYGYTF. The CDR3 region has the DNA TGTGCCAGCTCACCTCTCGACAGGGAGTATGGCTACACCTTC.

V and J are TRBV7-9 and TRBJ1-2; D uncertain. Germline values: CDR1 SEHNR, CDR2 FQNEAQ (reference sequence). CDR3 length equals 16 residues. The V end was cut by 5 bases, the J end by 2 bases, with 18 bases between. In DNA, the CDR3 is TGTGCCAGCAGCGCCCGGCGGGTGAATGCCAACTATGGCTACACCTTC. It yields the protein CASSARRVNANYGYTF.

This clone has only a few counts. The rearrangement links TRBV5-6 to TRBJ2-5; possibly TRBD2 for D (6 bases). The CDR3 covers 19 residues. With 0 bases removed from V and 1 base from J, the gap between germline ends came to 22 bases. CDR1 is SGHDT, CDR2 YYEEEE, per germline. The CDR3: CASSLARWLYSGLQETQYF. The CDR3 nucleotides are TGTGCCAGCAGCTTGGCTAGATGGCTCTATAGCGGCCTCCAAGAGACCCAGTACTTC.

This clone was observed a handful of times. J is TRBJ1-1 and V is TRBV4-2; 7 positions agree with TRBD1. J lost 5 bases, V lost 3 bases, and 6 bases had no gene match. This CDR3 has 14 amino acids. Germline assignment: CDR1 LGHNA and CDR2 YNFKEQ. The CDR3 sequence is CASSHAGGWTEAFF. For the CDR3, the DNA is TGTGCCAGCAGCCACGCAGGGGGTTGGACTGAAGCTTTCTTT.

The chain couples TRBV5-1 to TRBJ1-5; 11 nucleotides agree with TRBD1. This CDR3 comprises 15 residues. V lost 2 bases, J lost 8 bases, and 6 bases stayed unmatched. Germline CDR1 is SGHRS and CDR2 is YFSETQ. The CDR3 DNA sequence: TGCGCCAGCAGCTTAGGGACAGGGGGAGAGAAGCCCCAGCATTTT. This translates into CASSLGTGGEKPQHF.

V gene TRBV19 combines with J gene TRBJ1-5; unclear D gene. Germline lookup yields CDR1 LNHDA and CDR2 SQIVND (reference sequence). The germline V and J ends were trimmed by 5 bases and 1 base, with 15 bases remaining between them. CDR3 size: 16 residues. The CDR3 sequence: CASSRRPEASNQPQHF. CDR3 bases: TGTGCCAGTAGTCGACGGCCAGAGGCGAGCAATCAGCCCCAGCATTTT.

This rearrangement joins TRBV27 to TRBJ2-7, with D uncertain. The CDR3 spans 14 residues. The V gene's germline CDR1 is MNHEY and CDR2 SMNVEV (reference sequence). The germline V and J ends were trimmed by 6 bases and 3 bases, with 15 bases remaining between them. The CDR3 coding sequence is TGTGCCAGCAGCCGAGAGGCAGCGATCTACGAGCAGTACTTC. It yields the protein CASSREAAIYEQYF.

This clone appeared a few times. The genes are TRBV29-1 and TRBJ1-2; D uncertain. V dropped 2 bases and J dropped 2 bases, with 15 bases sitting between them. Germline values: CDR1 SQVTM, CDR2 ANQGSEA. The CDR3 runs to 15 residues. CDR3 loop: CSVESGPLGNYGYTF. CDR3 nucleotides: TGCAGCGTTGAAAGCGGCCCGCTGGGCAACTATGGCTACACCTTC.

This sequence joins TRBV7-2 and TRBJ1-1, with 7 bases lining up with TRBD1. Germline CDR1 is SGHTA and CDR2 is FQGNSA. The CDR3 runs to 17 residues. V was clipped by 5 bases and J by 0 bases; unmatched bases: 12. CDR3 sequence reads: CASSPWNARGVNTEAFF. CDR3 DNA sequence: TGTGCCAGCAGCCCCTGGAACGCCAGGGGGGTGAACACTGAAGCTTTCTTT.

V usage is TRBV19 and J usage is TRBJ1-2, with 9 nucleotides matching TRBD1. The CDR3 consists of 16 residues. Looked up from germline, CDR1 is LNHDA and CDR2 is SQIVND (reference sequence). Trimming removed 5 bases from V and 6 bases from J; junction bases left unmatched: 13. CDR3 amino acids: CASSLGWTGVLDGYTF. Written as DNA, the CDR3 is TGTGCCAGTAGTCTGGGGTGGACAGGGGTGTTGGATGGCTACACCTTC.

The chain combines TRBV2 with TRBJ1-4; D is unresolved. Germline CDR1 SNHLY, CDR2 FYNNEI. The CDR3 runs 13 residues. Trimming stripped 7 bases from V and 0 bases from J, with 6 bases between. The CDR3 nucleotides are TGTGCCAGCACACCTACAACTAATGAAAAACTGTTTTTT. It is translated as CASTPTTNEKLFF. Supplemented by reference TRBV2 and TRBJ1-4, the full variable domain reads EPEVTQTPSHQVTQMGQEVILRCVPISNHLYFYWYRQILGQKVEFLVSFYNNEISEKSEIFDDQFSVERPDGSNFTLKIRSTKLEDSAMYFCASTPTTNEKLFFGSGTQLSVL.

This chain connects TRBV7-2 to TRBJ2-3, with a possible D match to TRBD1 (5 bases). The CDR3 has 14 amino acids. The germline V gene has CDR1 SGHTA and CDR2 FQGNSA. V lost 7 bases and J 0 bases, leaving 11 bases between the germline ends. CDR3 loop: CASIKGLSTDTQYF. Here the CDR3 DNA reads TGTGCCAGCATCAAGGGGCTTAGCACAGATACGCAGTATTTT. Looking up the rest from reference TRBV7-2 and TRBJ2-3 gives the full variable domain: GAGVSQSPSNKVTEKGKDVELRCDPISGHTALYWYRQSLGQGLEFLIYFQGNSAPDKSGLPSDRFSAERTGGSVSTLTIQRTQQEDSAVYLCASIKGLSTDTQYFGPGTRLTVL.

This chain connects TRBV11-3 to TRBJ1-1; D ambiguous. The germline V and J ends were trimmed by 0 bases and 4 bases, with 6 bases remaining between them. The CDR3 is 13 amino acids. Germline-derived CDR1 and CDR2 are SGHNT and YENEEA. This chain's CDR3 is CASSLEGVTEAFF. Written as DNA, the CDR3 is TGTGCCAGCAGCTTAGAAGGAGTCACTGAAGCTTTCTTT.

This clone has just a few counts. The rearrangement uses TRBV19 and TRBJ2-1; 11 nucleotides match TRBD2. This CDR3 spans 17 amino acids. The V gene's germline CDR1 is LNHDA and CDR2 SQIVND (reference sequence). Trimming took 5 bases from V and 5 from J; bases not matched to a gene: 11. The DNA of the CDR3 is TGTGCCAGTAGTCTGATAAGACTAGCGGGGACCCACAATGAGCAGTTCTTC. It specifies CASSLIRLAGTHNEQFF.

There are a few counts of this clone. The V call is TRBV14, the J call TRBJ1-6, with a tentative D call TRBD1 (6 bases). The germline V and J ends were trimmed by 2 bases and 9 bases, with 14 bases remaining between them. The CDR3 runs 15 residues. Germline CDR1 is SGHDN and CDR2 is FVKESK. The CDR3 protein is CASSQRGGSTSPLHF. CDR3 bases: TGTGCCAGCAGCCAAAGGGGGGGTAGCACTTCACCCCTCCACTTT.

This chain links TRBV27 with TRBJ2-5; D perhaps matches TRBD1 (5 bases). Matching the DNA end better, TRBJ2-7 makes the J call doubtful. CDR1 is MNHEY and CDR2 is SMNVEV in the germline V gene (reference sequence). This CDR3 is 14 amino acids long. Here the CDR3 reads CASSLRGSGYEQYF. CDR3 nucleotides: TGTGCCAGCAGTTTAAGGGGCTCCGGATACGAGCAGTACTTC.

This clone has a handful of counts. The V gene is TRBV11-2, the J gene TRBJ2-7, with D possibly being TRBD1 (6 bases). Germline V lookup: CDR1 SGHAT, CDR2 FQNNGV. Trimming left V 6 bases short and J 0 bases short, with 15 bases between. This CDR3 has 15 residues. The DNA for the CDR3 is TGTGCCAGCAGTCGAAACAGGGACCCCTCCTACGAGCAGTACTTC. Protein sequence: CASSRNRDPSYEQYF.

This clone was detected only a few times. The J gene is TRBJ2-1, the V gene TRBV29-1, with TRBD2 matching 9 bases. The CDR3 consists of 14 residues. V lost 4 bases and J lost 3; bases outside the gene matches: 4. CDR1 and CDR2 from the germline V gene are SQVTM and ANQGSEA. The CDR3 region has the DNA TGCAGCGTTGTGGGGCGGGGGGGCTACAATGAGCAGTTCTTC. Protein sequence: CSVVGRGGYNEQFF.

The chain joins TRBV7-9 to TRBJ2-5, with TRBD1 identical over 9 bases. Trimming at V came to 5 bases and at J to 5 bases, leaving 9 bases not matched to a gene. The germline V gene encodes CDR1 SEHNR and CDR2 FQNEAQ (reference sequence). The CDR3 runs to 15 residues. The CDR3 loop is CASSGRTGEEETQYF. The DNA for the CDR3 is TGTGCCAGCAGCGGGAGGACAGGGGAGGAGGAGACCCAGTACTTC.

This clone was seen a few times. The CDR3 spells CASSLATANNSPLHF. In DNA form, the CDR3 reads TGTGCCAGCAGCTTAGCGACAGCGAATAATTCACCCCTCCACTTT. The V gene is TRBV11-2, the J gene TRBJ1-6, with D tentatively TRBD1 (5 bases). The V gene lost 1 base and the J gene lost 5 bases, with 9 bases spanning the gap. There are 15 residues in the CDR3. CDR1 is SGHAT, CDR2 FQNNGV, per germline.

A few counts support this clone. This sequence joins TRBV5-1 and TRBJ1-6; 7 bases match TRBD1. This CDR3 contains 16 residues. The V segment lost 0 bases and the J segment 6 bases; nucleotides outside the gene matches: 6. Germline CDR1 and CDR2: SGHRS and YFSETQ. The DNA for the CDR3 is TGCGCCAGCAGCTTGGCCGGGACAGTTATTAATTCACCCCTCCACTTT. Encoded protein: CASSLAGTVINSPLHF.

In this sample, this clone turned up a few times. The chain carries TRBV27 and TRBJ2-1, with TRBD1 matching over 7 bases. CDR3 length equals 15 residues. Per germline, CDR1 MNHEY and CDR2 SMNVEV (reference sequence). Trimming took 5 bases from V and 2 from J; bases not matched to a gene: 6. The CDR3 is CASSATGLPYNEQFF. The CDR3 DNA reads TGTGCCAGCAGTGCGACAGGGCTGCCCTACAATGAGCAGTTCTTC.

The V call is TRBV11-1, the J call TRBJ2-1; 8 nucleotides agree with TRBD2. With V trimmed by 5 bases and J by 1 base, 7 bases remained unmatched. CDR1 is SGHAT, CDR2 FQDESV, per germline (reference sequence). The CDR3 is 16 amino acids. The CDR3 DNA is TGTGCCAGCAGCCGATCTCGGGGGGGGTCCTACAATGAGCAGTTCTTC. This translates into CASSRSRGGSYNEQFF.

The gene calls are TRBV6-1 and TRBJ2-3; TRBD2 matches at 10 bases. Germline trimming cut 6 bases from V and 5 bases from J; bases unmatched to any gene: 8. The CDR3 loop spans 15 amino acids. Germline-derived CDR1 and CDR2 are MNHNS and SASEGT. In nucleotides, the CDR3 is TGTGCCAGCAGCATAGCGGGGGGCCGGGGAGATACGCAGTATTTT. Encoded protein: CASSIAGGRGDTQYF.

This clone was recorded a few times. This chain links TRBV5-4 with TRBJ1-2; no reliable D call. This CDR3 spans 12 amino acids. Germline assignment: CDR1 SGHNT and CDR2 YYREEE (reference sequence). Trimming pared 0 bases from V and 4 bases from J, leaving 4 bases between. This CDR3 is CASSLEPYGYTF. The CDR3 bases are TGTGCCAGCAGCTTGGAGCCCTATGGCTACACCTTC.

V and J are TRBV27 and TRBJ1-5; 7 bases agree with TRBD1. The V and J ends lost 5 bases and 0 bases, in that order; junction bases with no gene match: 4. Looked up from germline, CDR1 is MNHEY and CDR2 is SMNVEV (reference sequence). The CDR3 is made up of 15 amino acids. CDR3 in amino acids: CASSLGGYSNQPQHF. The CDR3 DNA reads TGTGCCAGCAGTCTAGGGGGCTATAGCAATCAGCCCCAGCATTTT.